This T cell receptor (beta chain) was documented in a study of radiation and T cells in renal cell carcinoma. The time point is: baseline pretreatment blood. Regarding treatment: 15 Gy SBRT to primary tumor, nephrectomy 4 weeks later. The assay was immunoSEQ multiplex PCR, and TCRdb's table has in-frame clones only and misses some. Here the sample spans about 130,000 clones, more than 70% being singletons. The CDR3 runs 13 residues. Trimming removed 1 base from V and 9 bases from J; junction bases left unmatched: 2. Germline CDR1 LGHNA, CDR2 YSLEER. This specimen consisted of blood, obtained from a patient whose treatment included radiotherapy and nephrectomy. The rearrangement joins TRBV4-3 to TRBJ1-4; TRBD1 agrees at 7 bases. This receptor was obtained from a woman aged 50 to 60 with renal cell carcinoma. The CDR3 sequence is CASSQAGGKKLFF. CDR3 sequence (DNA): TGCGCCAGCAGCCAAGCAGGGGGGAAAAAACTGTTTTTT.